The T cell receptor beta chain described here comes from a study of blood T cell repertoires in COVID-19. Study context: T cells, B-cell-depleted T cells, or PBMCs supplied cDNA or gDNA.

All exposed participants met a person with COVID-19 within 2 weeks before entering the study. Germline values: CDR1 LGHDT, CDR2 YNNKEL (reference sequence). V dropped 5 bases and J dropped 10 bases, with 17 bases sitting between them. The CDR3 runs 13 residues. Original processing notes: Estimation of nucleated cell counts was performed using reference gene primer amplification. TCRdb's table, derived via immunoSEQ multiplex PCR, lists solely in-frame clones and lacks some. That table supplies the V and J calls and clone size; D and trimming were determined from the DNA. The sample carries over 130,000 clones, approximately 80% recorded once.

The chain uses TRBV3-1 (or the pseudogene TRBV3-2) and TRBJ1-1; D remains ambiguous. The sequenced sample was PBMCs or T cells enriched from blood (not recorded which). The origin of this receptor is a woman younger than 35 who had been exposed to COVID-19. The CDR3 sequence is CASSSELLPGAFF. The CDR3, as DNA: TGTGCCAGCAGCTCTGAGCTCCTCCCGGGAGCTTTCTTT.